This T cell receptor beta chain was sequenced for a study of T cells after posttransplantation cyclophosphamide. Measured with immunoSEQ multiplex PCR; TCRdb has only the in-frame clones, and not every one. The table records fewer than 8,500 clones, approximately 84% of them present only once. A note on this clone: Antigen specificity is unknown.

Study-level results: Later post-transplant blood repertoires were often dominated by donor CD8+ memory clones. Recipient CMV seropositivity and CMV reactivation strongly tracked TRB clonality. Tissue-infiltrating T cells from skin or gut overlapped little with blood T cells.

This CDR3 region has 12 residues. V trimming: 1 base; J trimming: 10 bases; junction bases outside the gene matches: 1. CDR1 SGHTA and CDR2 FQGNSA come from the germline V gene. Treatment was busulfan-fludarabine conditioning, a marrow graft, and cyclophosphamide on days +3 and +4. The receptor's source is a female patient in her 50s who received an allogeneic stem cell transplant from a related donor, was CMV-positive, and had no GVHD. Part of the T cells may come from the graft donor. The chain is built from TRBV7-2 and TRBJ2-1; TRBD2 matches 7 bases. The sequencing here drew on CD8+ T cells sorted from PBMCs, taken about 1,500 days after allogeneic stem cell transplant with posttransplant cyclophosphamide. The CDR3 nucleotides read TGTGCCAGCAGCTTAGGGGGGGGAGAGCAGTTCTTC. Protein sequence: CASSLGGGEQFF.